Sequencing of this T cell receptor beta chain was carried out in a study of blood T cells in healthy people across ages. This clonotype was detected many times. The V gene lost 2 bases and the J gene lost 3 bases, with 10 bases spanning the gap. The germline V gene has CDR1 DFQATT and CDR2 SNEGSKA (reference sequence). The CDR3 extends over 13 amino acids. About 10 milliliters of peripheral blood were drawn from each donor into EDTA-treated tubes. The use of a sample-barcoded 5' primer and a J-beta primer mix characterized a second PCR of roughly 7 to 11 cycles. MiXCR, applied by TCRdb to the 5' RACE reads, yields one record per CDR3 protein. The table has hundreds of thousands of distinct CDR3 sequences, 20% to 25% seen once.

The material sequenced was blood. J is TRBJ2-5 and V is TRBV20-1; weak D call: TRBD1 (5 bases). This TCR derives from a man between 70 and 80 years old in good health. The CDR3 region has the DNA TGCAGTGCTAGATCGACAGCGAAAGAGACCCAGTACTTC. Encoded protein: CSARSTAKETQYF.